The sequence of this T cell receptor (beta chain) was determined in a study of CD8 T cells in ankylosing spondylitis (dated by TCRdb to about 2017). About the study as a whole: To find TCR variants linked to disease, the study profiled T cell receptor beta repertoires in ankylosing spondylitis patients and healthy donors. In total, the full study cohort was made up of some 110 healthy donors and approximately 24 ankylosing spondylitis patients. Peripheral blood was sampled, and synovial fluid was also collected from ankylosing spondylitis patients.

Sequenced on an Illumina MiSeq. TCR beta libraries were prepared by quantitative 5'-RACE with molecular barcodes. The study's own analysis went as follows. A new computational method, built on a probabilistic model of VDJ rearrangement, was used to identify disease-linked TCR variants. TCRdb applied fastp at Q25 and MiXCR to the public reads, then kept only in-frame beta chains. Rows with one shared CDR3 protein collapse into an entry with the most common genes and DNA. TCRdb's processing, not the study's, gives the V and J calls here. The sample includes tens of thousands of distinct CDR3 sequences, with about 17% observed a single time. Of the sample, around 27% is held by the ten largest clones. The CDR3, cysteine through phenylalanine, is 16 amino acids long. The entry retains the CDR3 DNA only, 48 bases that are in frame from base 1. V ends up 3 bases short and J 8 bases short, with an unmatched junction base count of 13.

This clonotype was recorded many times. It lacks a known antigen. Base-call qualities are not available, and no considerably larger clone is one nucleotide away. The paper as a whole reports these results and caveats: A TCR beta motif made up of several highly homologous amino acid variants appeared to be characteristic of blood from ankylosing spondylitis patients. The disease-linked clones showed a CD8+ phenotype and occurred at relatively low frequencies in peripheral blood. Some of the motif variants had been reported before in the synovial fluid and blood of reactive arthritis patients, a finding that suggests common disease-initiation mechanisms. According to the report, matched synovial fluid samples from ankylosing spondylitis patients were significantly enriched for the disease-linked clones.

The sequence came from a male donor with ankylosing spondylitis or in good health (not recorded which). What was sequenced was blood. Recombination connected TRBV12-3 or TRBV12-4 to TRBJ2-1, and TRBD2 matches 7 of the central bases. The CDR3 loop reads CASSFLAGWSGDEQFF. The sequenced DNA is TGTGCCAGCAGTTTCCTGGCGGGATGGAGCGGGGATGAGCAGTTCTTC.